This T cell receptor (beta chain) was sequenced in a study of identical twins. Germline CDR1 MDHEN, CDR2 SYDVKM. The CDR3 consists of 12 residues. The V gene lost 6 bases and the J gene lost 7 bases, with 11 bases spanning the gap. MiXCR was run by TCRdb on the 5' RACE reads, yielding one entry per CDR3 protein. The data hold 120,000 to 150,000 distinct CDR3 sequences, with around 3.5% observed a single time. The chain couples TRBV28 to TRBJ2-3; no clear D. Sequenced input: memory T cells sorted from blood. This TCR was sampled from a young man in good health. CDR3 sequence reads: CASSPPINTQYF. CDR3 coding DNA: TGTGCCAGCAGCCCCCCAATCAATACGCAGTATTTT.